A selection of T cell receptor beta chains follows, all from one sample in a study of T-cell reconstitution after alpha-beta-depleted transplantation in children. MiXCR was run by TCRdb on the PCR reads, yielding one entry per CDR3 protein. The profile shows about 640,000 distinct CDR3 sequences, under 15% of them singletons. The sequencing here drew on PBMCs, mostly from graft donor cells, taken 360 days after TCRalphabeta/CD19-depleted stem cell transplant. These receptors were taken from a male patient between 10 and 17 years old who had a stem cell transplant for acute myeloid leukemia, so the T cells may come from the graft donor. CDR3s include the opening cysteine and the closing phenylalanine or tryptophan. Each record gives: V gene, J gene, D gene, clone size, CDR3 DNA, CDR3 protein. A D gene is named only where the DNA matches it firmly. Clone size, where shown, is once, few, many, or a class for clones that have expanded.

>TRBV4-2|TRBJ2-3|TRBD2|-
TGCGCCAGCAGCCAAGATCTGACTAGCGGCACAGATACGCAGTATTTT
CASSQDLTSGTDTQYF
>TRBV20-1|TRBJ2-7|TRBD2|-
TGCAGTGCATTACTAGCGGGCGAGCAGTACTTC
CSALLAGEQYF
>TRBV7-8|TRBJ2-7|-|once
TGTGCCAGCAGCTTAGTAGGTTTTGGTCGGGGACCGAGCTCCTACGAGCAGTGCTTC
CASSLVGFGRGPSSYEQCF
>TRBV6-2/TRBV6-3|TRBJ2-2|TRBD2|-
TGTGCCAGCAGTTTCCGACTGACTAGCGGGAGGGCCTGGACCGGGGAGCTGTTTTTT
CASSFRLTSGRAWTGELFF
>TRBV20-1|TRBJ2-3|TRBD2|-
TGCAGTGCTAGTATCAGCGGGAGAATCCCAGATACGCAGTATTTT
CSASISGRIPDTQYF
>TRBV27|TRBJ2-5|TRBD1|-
TGTGCCAGCAGTCCCCTGACAGGGGAAGAGACCCAGTACTTC
CASSPLTGEETQYF
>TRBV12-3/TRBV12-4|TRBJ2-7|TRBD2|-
TGTGCCAGCAGCTACCCCCAGACTAGCGGGAGCCTCGAGCAGTACTTC
CASSYPQTSGSLEQYF
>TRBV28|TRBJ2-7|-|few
TGTGCCAGCAGTATTTTCCGCTACGAGCAGTACTTC
CASSIFRYEQYF
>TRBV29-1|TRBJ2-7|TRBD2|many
TGCAGCGTTGAAGATCGTCTAGCGGGAGTGCAGTACTTC
CSVEDRLAGVQYF
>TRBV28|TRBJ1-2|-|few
TGTGCCAGCAGTTGGACTGGATGGGGAGACTATGGCTACACCTTC
CASSWTGWGDYGYTF
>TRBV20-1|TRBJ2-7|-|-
TGCAGTGCTAGAGAACGGTTGGACTCTCTTTACAACGAGCAGTACTTC
CSARERLDSLYNEQYF
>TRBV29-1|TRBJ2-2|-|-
TGCAGCGTTGAAGGGGGGATGGCTAAAATGGGGGACACCGGGGAGCTGTTTTTT
CSVEGGMAKMGDTGELFF
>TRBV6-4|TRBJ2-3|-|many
TGTGCCAGCAGCCCCACGACGGGGGACACAGATACGCAGTATTTT
CASSPTTGDTDTQYF
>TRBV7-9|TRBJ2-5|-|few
TGTGCCAGCAGCCGACGACAGGTCCAAGAGACCCAGTACTTC
CASSRRQVQETQYF
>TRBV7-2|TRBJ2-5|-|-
TGTGCCAGCAGCTTATCCGCTAACTGGCCAGAGACCCAGTACTTC
CASSLSANWPETQYF